The source of this T cell receptor (beta chain) is a study of tumor and adjacent non-tumor tissue in lung cancer. Study as a whole: Each sample yielded a few million productive TCRbeta reads on average. General observations from the study: Top 100 clones took a larger repertoire share in normal lung. Patients with more diverse tumor TCRs had worse survival.

No cell sorting was done before RNA was extracted from the tissue. Distant lung tissue was collected more than 3 cm away from the tumor edge. Three rounds of nested PCR, following a modified ARM-PCR protocol, produced the TCRbeta library. TCRdb reprocessed the multiplex PCR reads via MiXCR and lists one record per CDR3 protein. Altogether 65,000 to 75,000 distinct CDR3 sequences are present, around 80% being singletons, with the ten largest covering 35% to 50%. On this clonotype itself: Its antigen remains unknown.

Trimming shortened V by 0 bases and J by 3 bases, and 23 bases separated the two germline ends. This CDR3 contains 19 residues. Germline CDR1 and CDR2: SGHNT and YYREEE (reference sequence). This clonotype was obtained from a man in his sixties with non-small cell lung cancer. The chain uses TRBV5-4 and TRBJ2-3; maybe TRBD2 (7 bases). The sequenced sample consisted of distant non-tumor lung tissue. Here the CDR3 reads CASSLAFKARGRGTDTQYF. For the CDR3, the DNA is TGTGCCAGCAGCTTGGCGTTTAAGGCTAGGGGGAGGGGGACAGATACGCAGTATTTT.